The 32 T cell receptor beta chains given below trace back to one sample, sequenced in a study of cytomegalovirus exposure and HLA in healthy donors. Produced via immunoSEQ multiplex PCR; TCRdb's table is partial and in-frame only. In the table there are some 69,000 clones, roughly 95% of which are singletons. Input material: PBMCs. All receptors derive from a woman younger than 30 in good health and CMV-seropositive.

The V gene is TRBV5-1, the J gene TRBJ2-7; 7 bases are shared with TRBD2. The CDR3 totals 15 residues. Germline V lookup: CDR1 SGHRS, CDR2 YFSETQ. J gave up 3 bases and V 0 bases, and 6 bases lay outside the gene matches. CDR3 in DNA: TGCGCCAGCAGCTTGGATGGGAGGGATCTCTACGAGCAGTACTTC. Amino acid sequence: CASSLDGRDLYEQYF.

This chain joins TRBV30 and TRBJ1-3; D remains ambiguous. Germline values: CDR1 GTSNPN, CDR2 SVGIG (reference sequence). Trimming left V 3 bases short and J 4 bases short, with 7 bases between. There are 12 residues in the CDR3. The DNA for the CDR3 is TGTGCCTGGAGCACAGAGGGAAACACCATATATTTT. The encoded protein is CAWSTEGNTIYF.

The V gene is TRBV5-8, the J gene TRBJ2-5; 9 nucleotides match TRBD1. Germline V lookup: CDR1 SGHTS, CDR2 YDEGEE. V was clipped by 5 bases and J by 2 bases; unmatched bases: 10. The CDR3 extends over 16 amino acids. CDR3 nucleotide sequence: TGTGCCAGCAGGATAGGACAGGGGAATATACAAGAGACCCAGTACTTC. This sequence encodes CASRIGQGNIQETQYF.

The V gene is TRBV7-8, the J gene TRBJ2-7, with 9 bases that match TRBD2. CDR1 SGHVS and CDR2 FQNEAQ come from the germline V gene. Trimming took 4 bases from V and 6 from J; bases not matched to a gene: 4. The CDR3 is 13 residues long. This CDR3 is CASSSVAGAEQYF. The CDR3 DNA sequence: TGTGCCAGCAGCTCCGTAGCGGGAGCCGAGCAGTACTTC.

This sequence joins TRBV7-2 and TRBJ1-1, with 8 bases matching TRBD1. This CDR3 spans 12 amino acids. The J segment lost 12 bases and the V segment lost 4 bases, leaving 7 bases of the junction unmatched. Germline CDR1 is SGHTA and CDR2 is FQGNSA. CDR3 nucleotides: TGTGCCAGCAGCTCGGACAGGGATCTCCCTTTCTTT. Its protein is CASSSDRDLPFF.

The chain carries TRBV30 and TRBJ2-1; weak D call: TRBD2 (5 bases). The CDR3 contains 15 residues. Germline V gene lookup returns CDR1 GTSNPN and CDR2 SVGIG (reference sequence). Trimming took 3 bases from V and 1 from J, leaving 13 bases between them. This CDR3 is CAWRETGKSYNEQFF. CDR3 DNA sequence: TGTGCCTGGAGGGAGACGGGAAAATCCTACAATGAGCAGTTCTTC.

CDR3 region: CASSTPGQGTYEQYF. The CDR3 coding sequence is TGCGCCAGCAGCACGCCGGGACAGGGGACGTACGAGCAGTACTTC. This sequence joins TRBV5-1 and TRBJ2-7, with TRBD1 identical over 10 bases. Germline values: CDR1 SGHRS, CDR2 YFSETQ. The CDR3 length is 15 residues. V was clipped by 4 bases and J by 4 bases; unmatched bases: 8.

This sequence joins TRBV7-8 and TRBJ2-7; 10 nucleotides line up with TRBD2. The CDR3 covers 16 residues. The germline gives CDR1 SGHVS, CDR2 FQNEAQ. Losses at the gene ends were 2 bases for V and 2 bases for J; bases not matched to a gene: 6. Here the CDR3 reads CASSLTGSGRAYEQYF. The CDR3 DNA reads as TGTGCCAGCAGCTTAACAGGGAGCGGGAGGGCCTACGAGCAGTACTTC.

This sequence joins TRBV5-5 and TRBJ2-2, with TRBD2 identical over 8 bases. This CDR3 has 15 amino acids. V shed 5 bases, J shed 3 bases, and the junction held 6 bases outside the gene matches. From germline, CDR1 is SGHKS and CDR2 YYEKEE (reference sequence). CDR3 nucleotide sequence: TGTGCCAGCAGGGTTGGAGCGGGAGACACCGGGGAGCTGTTTTTT. Its translation: CASRVGAGDTGELFF.

This clone was detected a few times. The V and J genes are TRBV7-3 and TRBJ2-7; possibly TRBD2 for D (6 bases). V lost 4 bases to trimming and J lost 4 bases, with 14 bases between them. The CDR3 has 14 residues. CDR1 SGHTA and CDR2 FQGTGA come from the germline V gene. The chain's CDR3 is CASSWAGLIYEQYF. CDR3 in DNA: TGTGCCAGCAGCTGGGCCGGACTAATATACGAGCAGTACTTC.

The rearrangement joins TRBV29-1 to TRBJ2-1, with D tentatively TRBD2 (5 bases). V was clipped by 7 bases and J by 2 bases, with 15 bases between them. Germline assignment: CDR1 SQVTM and CDR2 ANQGSEA. CDR3 size: 14 residues. CDR3 DNA sequence: TGCAGCGCTGGGGAGTGGGCAGCCTACAATGAGCAGTTCTTC. This codes for CSAGEWAAYNEQFF.

This chain links TRBV7-2 with TRBJ2-5; 10 bases fit TRBD1. V was clipped by 5 bases and J by 5 bases; unmatched bases: 17. Germline V CDR1 and CDR2: SGHTA, FQGNSA. This CDR3 has 18 amino acids. The CDR3 region is CASSLTKGQGRSGETQYF. The DNA of the CDR3 is TGTGCCAGCAGCCTCACCAAGGGACAGGGGAGATCGGGGGAGACCCAGTACTTC.

This chain joins TRBV25-1 and TRBJ2-1; 8 nucleotides match TRBD2. Trimming took 5 bases from V and 6 from J; bases not matched to a gene: 9. The germline V gene has CDR1 MGHDK and CDR2 SYGVNS. The CDR3 has 15 residues. The CDR3 nucleotides read TGTGCCAGCAGTCCCCCGGGACTAGGGGGCAATGAGCAGTTCTTC. Its protein product is CASSPPGLGGNEQFF.

In DNA, the CDR3 is TGTGCCAGCAGCTCCAGACAGGGGGAAGCTTTCTTT. This gives the protein CASSSRQGEAFF. The chain recombines TRBV11-3 with TRBJ1-1; 8 nucleotides align to TRBD1. The CDR3 consists of 12 residues. V trimming: 4 bases; J trimming: 8 bases; junction bases outside the gene matches: 3. The germline V gene encodes CDR1 SGHNT and CDR2 YENEEA.

The V call is TRBV30, the J call TRBJ2-1, with D possibly TRBD2 on 8 matching bases. V lost 3 bases and J lost 12, with 24 bases in between. The V gene's germline CDR1 is GTSNPN and CDR2 SVGIG (reference sequence). The CDR3 is made up of 15 amino acids. The chain's CDR3 is CAWRSRGGTVQGQFF. The CDR3 nucleotides are TGTGCCTGGAGGTCCCGGGGGGGGACAGTCCAAGGGCAGTTCTTC.

This clone was picked up a small number of times. The chain employs TRBV6-6 and TRBJ2-3; the match to TRBD2 covers 8 bases. Germline-derived CDR1 and CDR2 are MNHNY and SVGAGI (reference sequence). CDR3 length: 13 residues. Trimming took 8 bases from V and 5 from J; bases not matched to a gene: 6. The CDR3 DNA is TGTGCCAGCCTGTACGGGGGGGAAGATACGCAGTATTTT. Its protein is CASLYGGEDTQYF.

The V call is TRBV7-9, the J call TRBJ1-2; D might be TRBD1 (5 bases). This CDR3 is 14 amino acids long. Trimming shortened V by 4 bases and J by 5 bases, and 14 bases separated the two germline ends. Germline values: CDR1 SEHNR, CDR2 FQNEAQ (reference sequence). CDR3 sequence reads: CASSSSREAYGYTF. Written as DNA, the CDR3 is TGTGCCAGCAGCTCATCCAGGGAGGCATATGGCTACACCTTC. The full variable domain, in which reference TRBV7-9 and TRBJ1-2 provide the parts outside the CDR3, is DTGVSQNPRHKITKRGQNVTFRCDPISEHNRLYWYRQTLGQGPEFLTYFQNEAQLEKSRLLSDRFSAERPKGSFSTLEIQRTEQGDSAMYLCASSSSREAYGYTFGSGTRLTVV.

V usage is TRBV11-3 and J usage is TRBJ2-7; 8 positions agree with TRBD2. Germline CDR1 and CDR2: SGHNT and YENEEA. This CDR3 comprises 16 residues. V dropped 0 bases and J dropped 2; count of bases not matched to a gene: 6. CDR3 sequence reads: CASSLEIAGSAYEQYF. DNA of the CDR3: TGTGCCAGCAGCTTAGAAATAGCGGGATCGGCCTACGAGCAGTACTTC. The variable domain in full, with the rest retrieved from reference TRBV11-3 and TRBJ2-7, is EAGVVQSPRYKIIEKKQPVAFWCNPISGHNTLYWYLQNLGQGPELLIRYENEEAVDDSQLPKDRFSAERLKGVDSTLKIQPAELGDSAVYLCASSLEIAGSAYEQYFGPGTRLTVT.

V gene TRBV28 combines with J gene TRBJ2-3; D is possibly TRBD1 (7 bases). The CDR3 sequence is 19 residues long. Germline CDR1 MDHEN, CDR2 SYDVKM. The ends were cut back, 2 bases at V and 4 bases at J, with 25 bases in the middle. The CDR3 DNA is TGTGCCAGCAGTTTAGAGGAGCGGGTAGGGGGCGTACTCCCAGATACGCAGTATTTT. Protein: CASSLEERVGGVLPDTQYF.

This clone has a single count. The V and J genes are TRBV19 and TRBJ1-5, with a weak D call TRBD1 (6 bases). V lost 7 bases and J lost 1, with 8 bases in between. This CDR3 spans 13 amino acids. CDR1 is LNHDA, CDR2 SQIVND, per germline (reference sequence). CDR3 sequence (DNA): TGTGCCAGTAAACAGGGAAGCAATCAGCCCCAGCATTTT. This codes for CASKQGSNQPQHF. The whole variable domain, remainder taken from reference TRBV19 and TRBJ1-5, is DGGITQSPKYLFRKEGQNVTLSCEQNLNHDAMYWYRQDPGQGLRLIYYSQIVNDFQKGDIAEGYSVSREKKESFPLTVTSAQKNPTAFYLCASKQGSNQPQHFGDGTRLSIL.

The chain combines TRBV30 with TRBJ1-5, with a tentative D call TRBD1 (5 bases). The germline V gene has CDR1 GTSNPN and CDR2 SVGIG (reference sequence). Between the trimmed V and J ends, which lost 2 bases and 3 bases, there was a span of 14 bases. The CDR3 covers 15 residues. The CDR3 DNA follows: TGTGCCTGGAGTTCCACAGGTCCCCACAATCAGCCCCAGCATTTT. As protein: CAWSSTGPHNQPQHF.

The rearrangement links TRBV2 to TRBJ2-7; 7 bases map to TRBD2. Germline lookup yields CDR1 SNHLY and CDR2 FYNNEI. The V segment lost 6 bases and the J segment 3 bases; nucleotides outside the gene matches: 11. CDR3 length: 15 residues. The CDR3 reads CASRERLARVYEQYF. The CDR3 coding sequence is TGTGCCAGCAGGGAACGACTAGCCAGGGTCTACGAGCAGTACTTC.

The chain links TRBV4-1 to TRBJ2-7; D uncertain. V shed 3 bases and J shed 1 base, with 16 bases lying between them. The CDR3 runs to 16 residues. Germline assignment: CDR1 MGHRA and CDR2 YSYEKL. The CDR3 reads CASSHAYLGRSYEQYF. Written as DNA, the CDR3 is TGCGCCAGCAGCCACGCCTACCTGGGCAGGTCCTACGAGCAGTACTTC.

The V call is TRBV7-2, the J call TRBJ2-7, with D perhaps matching TRBD1 (5 bases). Germline CDR1 SGHTA, CDR2 FQGNSA. CDR3 length: 13 residues. V was trimmed by 0 bases and J by 6 bases, leaving 9 bases between them. In DNA, the CDR3 is TGTGCCAGCAGCTTAGCCCAGGGTGGCGAGCAGTACTTC. This encodes CASSLAQGGEQYF.

This clone was counted a single time. This sequence joins TRBV9 and TRBJ2-7; D unresolved. The CDR3 length is 14 residues. Germline V gives CDR1 SGDLS, CDR2 YYNGEE. V lost 0 bases to trimming and J lost 0 bases, with 7 bases between them. In DNA form, the CDR3 reads TGTGCCAGCAGCGTAGGGTACAGCTCCTACGAGCAGTACTTC. Translating gives CASSVGYSSYEQYF.

The genes are TRBV7-9 and TRBJ2-2, with 9 positions matching TRBD2. The V gene's germline CDR1 is SEHNR and CDR2 FQNEAQ (reference sequence). V dropped 4 bases and J dropped 0; count of bases not matched to a gene: 3. The CDR3 has 16 amino acids. In nucleotides, the CDR3 is TGTGCCAGCAGCTCGTCTAGCGGGACGAACACCGGGGAGCTGTTTTTT. It encodes CASSSSSGTNTGELFF.

This rearrangement joins TRBV5-4 to TRBJ2-7; 7 bases fit TRBD2. The CDR3 extends over 16 amino acids. CDR1 is SGHNT and CDR2 is YYREEE in the germline V gene (reference sequence). J gave up 6 bases and V 4 bases, and 16 bases lay outside the gene matches. In DNA, the CDR3 is TGTGCCAGCAGCCGGACTTGGGGCGGGAGTGTGGGCGAGCAGTACTTC. This translates into CASSRTWGGSVGEQYF.

This rearrangement joins TRBV5-4 to TRBJ2-7; D perhaps matches TRBD2 (5 bases). V was shortened by 2 bases and J by 5 bases, with 11 bases between the two germline ends. Germline V gene data show CDR1 as SGHNT and CDR2 as YYREEE (reference sequence). This CDR3 has 13 residues. The CDR3 loop reads CASSLGLANEQYF. CDR3 nucleotide sequence: TGTGCCAGCAGCTTAGGCCTAGCCAACGAGCAGTACTTC.

The rearrangement joins TRBV14 to TRBJ2-1, with D possibly matching TRBD2 (6 bases). Germline V gene data show CDR1 as SGHDN and CDR2 as FVKESK. Between the trimmed V and J ends, which lost 0 bases and 2 bases, there was a span of 17 bases. The CDR3 length is 18 residues. CDR3 sequence: CASSQDMIRGFTYNEQFF. CDR3 nucleotides: TGTGCCAGCAGCCAAGATATGATTCGGGGGTTCACCTACAATGAGCAGTTCTTC.

This clone was seen a single time. The chain carries TRBV27 and TRBJ2-1, with 13 nucleotides matching TRBD2. CDR1 MNHEY and CDR2 SMNVEV come from the germline V gene (reference sequence). The CDR3 is made up of 22 amino acids. V lost 5 bases, J lost 1 base, and 20 bases stayed unmatched. CDR3 loop: CASSPSRTSGSGRKQSYNEQFF. Here the CDR3 DNA reads TGTGCCAGCAGTCCCTCCAGGACTAGCGGGAGCGGGAGGAAACAGTCCTACAATGAGCAGTTCTTC.

This chain connects TRBV9 to TRBJ2-3; D is undetermined. The V and J ends lost 3 bases and 4 bases respectively, with 6 bases between them. This CDR3 is built from 12 residues. Germline CDR1 reads SGDLS; CDR2 reads YYNGEE. The CDR3 loop reads CASSAGADTQYF. The CDR3 DNA reads as TGTGCCAGCAGCGCAGGTGCAGATACGCAGTATTTT.

The chain joins TRBV23-1 to TRBJ2-7, with TRBD2 as a possible D gene (6 bases). TRBV23-1 is identified as an open reading frame with a role that is uncertain. The CDR3 loop spans 12 amino acids. Trimming cost V 8 bases and J 3 bases, with 11 bases left between them. DNA of the CDR3: TGCGCCAGCCGGCGGAGGGACTACGAGCAGTACTTC. Translating gives CASRRRDYEQYF.